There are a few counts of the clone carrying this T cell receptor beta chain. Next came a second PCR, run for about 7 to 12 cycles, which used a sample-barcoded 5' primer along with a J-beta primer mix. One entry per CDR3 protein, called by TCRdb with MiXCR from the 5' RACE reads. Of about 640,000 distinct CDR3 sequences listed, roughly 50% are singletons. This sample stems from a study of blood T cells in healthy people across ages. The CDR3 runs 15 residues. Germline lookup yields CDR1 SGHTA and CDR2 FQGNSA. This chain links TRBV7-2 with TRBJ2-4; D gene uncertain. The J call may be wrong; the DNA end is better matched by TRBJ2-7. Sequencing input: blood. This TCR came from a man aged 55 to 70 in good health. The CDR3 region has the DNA TGTGCCAGCAGCTTAGCGGGGTCCTCGACCTACGAGCAGTACTTC. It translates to CASSLAGSSTYEQYF.